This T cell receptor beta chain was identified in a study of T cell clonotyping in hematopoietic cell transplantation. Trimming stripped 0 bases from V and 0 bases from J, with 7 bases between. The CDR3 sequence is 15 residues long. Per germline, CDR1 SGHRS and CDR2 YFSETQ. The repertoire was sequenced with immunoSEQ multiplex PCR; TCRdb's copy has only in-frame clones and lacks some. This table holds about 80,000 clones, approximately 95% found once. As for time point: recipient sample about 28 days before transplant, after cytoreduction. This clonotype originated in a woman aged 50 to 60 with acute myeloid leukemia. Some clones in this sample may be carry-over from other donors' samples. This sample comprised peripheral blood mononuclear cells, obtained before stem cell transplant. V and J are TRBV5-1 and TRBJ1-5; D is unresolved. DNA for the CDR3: TGCGCCAGCAGCTTGGGGCTTTATAGCAATCAGCCCCAGCATTTT. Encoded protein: CASSLGLYSNQPQHF. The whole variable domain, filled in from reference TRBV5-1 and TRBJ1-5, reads KAGVTQTPRYLIKTRGQQVTLSCSPISGHRSVSWYQQTPGQGLQFLFEYFSETQRNKGNFPGRFSGRQFSNSRSEMNVSTLELGDSALYLCASSLGLYSNQPQHFGDGTRLSIL.